This T cell receptor (beta chain) was identified during a study of T cell repertoires in cytomegalovirus infection. Whole-study context: CMV infection together with matching HLA type was indicated by public TCR beta signatures.

TCRdb re-called the reads through MiXCR, storing one row per CDR3 protein. The sample carries 300,000 to 400,000 distinct CDR3 sequences, 8% to 9.5% recorded once. V lost 3 bases, J lost 1 base, and 13 bases lay in between. The germline V gene encodes CDR1 LNHNV and CDR2 YYDKDF (reference sequence). The CDR3 runs 15 residues. The V gene is TRBV15, the J gene TRBJ2-7, with D possibly TRBD2 on 6 matching bases. The specimen sequenced was PBMCs. The TCR was taken from a human donor in good health (CMV status not recorded). Some clones in this sample may be carry-over from other donors' samples. The CDR3 loop is CATSRGRRGSYEQYF. The CDR3 DNA is TGTGCCACCAGCAGGGGACGGCGGGGTTCCTACGAGCAGTACTTC. Using reference TRBV15 and TRBJ2-7 for the parts outside the CDR3, the full variable domain is DAMVIQNPRYQVTQFGKPVTLSCSQTLNHNVMYWYQQKSSQAPKLLFHYYDKDFNNEADTPDNFQSRRPNTSFCFLDIRSPGLGDTAMYLCATSRGRRGSYEQYFGPGTRLTVT.